The 15 T cell receptor beta chains below all came from one sample that was sequenced in a study of blood T cell repertoires in COVID-19. The method was immunoSEQ multiplex PCR; TCRdb's version includes in-frame clones alone and lacks a portion of them. This table holds about 260,000 clones, roughly 88% found once. Sequenced input: peripheral blood. These receptors came from a woman between 70 and 85 years old with COVID-19, enrolled during active disease.

The V and J genes are TRBV28 and TRBJ1-2, with D possibly being TRBD1 (5 bases). Trimming shortened V by 6 bases and J by 3 bases, and 26 bases separated the two germline ends. This CDR3 spans 18 amino acids. CDR1 and CDR2 from the germline V gene are MDHEN and SYDVKM. The DNA for the CDR3 is TGTGCCAGCAGCCGAGGTGGGATCGGAGGCGGGGGAGACTATGGCTACACCTTC. Its translation is CASSRGGIGGGGDYGYTF.

This rearrangement joins TRBV29-1 to TRBJ1-1; 7 bases are a match to TRBD1. The CDR3 sequence is 14 residues long. Trimming took 5 bases from V and 1 from J; bases not matched to a gene: 7. Germline-derived CDR1 and CDR2 are SQVTM and ANQGSEA. The CDR3 reads CSVRRGQTNTEAFF. DNA of the CDR3: TGCAGCGTTAGACGGGGACAGACGAACACTGAAGCTTTCTTT.

This sequence joins TRBV6-2 or TRBV6-3 and TRBJ2-1; tentative D call: TRBD2 (5 bases). The CDR3 totals 17 residues. Germline CDR1 MNHEY, CDR2 SVGEGT. Trimming cost V 2 bases and J 8 bases, with 22 bases left between them. Here the CDR3 reads CASSYGYTRVWADEQFF. The CDR3 nucleotides read TGTGCCAGCAGTTACGGATATACTAGAGTCTGGGCCGATGAGCAGTTCTTC.

This chain uses TRBV28 with TRBJ2-1; 10 bases agree with TRBD1. With 6 bases clipped from V and 7 bases from J, the junction kept 6 bases outside the gene matches. The CDR3 contains 14 residues. Germline V gives CDR1 MDHEN, CDR2 SYDVKM. Here the CDR3 DNA reads TGTGCCAGCAGATTGACAGGGGGCGGGAATGAGCAGTTCTTC. This translates into CASRLTGGGNEQFF.

Concerning this clone itself: Other DNA sequences within the sample encode an identical CDR3. V usage is TRBV9 and J usage is TRBJ1-4, with TRBD1 identical over 8 bases. The CDR3 sequence is 15 residues long. The ends lost 3 bases at V and 7 bases at J; junction bases unmatched: 8. The germline V gene has CDR1 SGDLS and CDR2 YYNGEE. The CDR3 loop reads CASSARQGIGEKLFF. As DNA, the CDR3 is TGTGCCAGCAGCGCCCGACAGGGGATCGGTGAAAAACTGTTTTTT.

A word on this clone: The identical CDR3 is also encoded by other nucleotide sequences in the sample. This sequence joins TRBV5-1 and TRBJ1-1; D is undetermined. Trimming removed 4 bases from V and 1 base from J, with 5 bases in between. The CDR3 contains 12 residues. The germline V gene encodes CDR1 SGHRS and CDR2 YFSETQ. CDR3 region: CASSRGNTEAFF. CDR3 DNA: TGCGCCAGCAGCCGAGGGAACACTGAAGCTTTCTTT. Full variable domain (remainder filled in from reference TRBV5-1 and TRBJ1-1): KAGVTQTPRYLIKTRGQQVTLSCSPISGHRSVSWYQQTPGQGLQFLFEYFSETQRNKGNFPGRFSGRQFSNSRSEMNVSTLELGDSALYLCASSRGNTEAFFGQGTRLTVV.

In the case of this clone: Compared with germline, one end of the junction differs, possibly owing to a read error. V usage is TRBV7-7 and J usage is TRBJ2-2; 9 nucleotides line up with TRBD1. Per the germline V gene, CDR1 is SSHAT and CDR2 is FNYEAQ (reference sequence). The CDR3 is 17 residues long. The CDR3 nucleotides read TGTGCTAGCAGCTTTATCCCGGGACAGGGTGAAACCGGGGAGCTGTTTTTT. As protein: CASSFIPGQGETGELFF.

This clone was detected once. V usage is TRBV6-5 and J usage is TRBJ1-5; D not resolved. The CDR3 is made up of 13 amino acids. From germline, CDR1 is MNHEY and CDR2 SVGAGI. V lost 10 bases and J lost 4, with 14 bases in between. CDR3 in amino acids: CATRPLKNQPQHF. The CDR3, as DNA: TGTGCCACGAGGCCGTTGAAAAATCAGCCCCAGCATTTT.

This chain connects TRBV5-5 to TRBJ1-1; D may be TRBD1 (5 bases). The CDR3 sequence is 17 residues long. Trimming cost V 0 bases and J 0 bases, with 15 bases left between them. Germline CDR1 and CDR2: SGHKS and YYEKEE (reference sequence). CDR3 DNA sequence: TGTGCCAGCAGCTTGGTGGCAGGGCCTCTCATGAACACTGAAGCTTTCTTT. It is translated as CASSLVAGPLMNTEAFF. The whole variable domain, remainder taken from reference TRBV5-5 and TRBJ1-1, is DAGVTQSPTHLIKTRGQQVTLRCSPISGHKSVSWYQQVLGQGPQFIFQYYEKEERGRGNFPDRFSARQFPNYSSELNVNALLLGDSALYLCASSLVAGPLMNTEAFFGQGTRLTVV.

This clone was counted a single time. The chain combines TRBV28 with TRBJ2-5; D is unresolved. CDR3 length equals 11 residues. CDR1 is MDHEN, CDR2 SYDVKM, per germline. The germline V and J ends were trimmed by 6 bases and 2 bases, with 4 bases remaining between them. CDR3 nucleotides: TGTGCCAGCAGATCACAAGAGACCCAGTACTTC. Its protein is CASRSQETQYF. The full variable domain, completed using reference TRBV28 and TRBJ2-5, is DVKVTQSSRYLVKRTGEKVFLECVQDMDHENMFWYRQDPGLGLRLIYFSYDVKMKEKGDIPEGYSVSREKKERFSLILESASTNQTSMYLCASRSQETQYFGPGTRLLVL.

V is TRBV5-1 and J is TRBJ1-2, with D unclear. Trimming pared 3 bases from V and 2 bases from J, leaving 11 bases between. The CDR3 consists of 14 residues. CDR1 SGHRS and CDR2 YFSETQ come from the germline V gene. CDR3 coding DNA: TGCGCCAGCAGCTATTCGGGTCCCAACTATGGCTACACCTTC. Translated, it gives CASSYSGPNYGYTF.

With regard to this clone: Mismatch with germline at one junction end may stem from a read error. The gene calls are TRBV20-1 and TRBJ2-4, with D possibly TRBD1 on 5 matching bases. The CDR3 extends over 11 amino acids. The germline CDR1 and CDR2 sequences are DFQATT and SNEGSKA (reference sequence). CDR3 sequence reads: CSASKRLGHDF. CDR3 nucleotides: TGCAGTGCTAGTAAACGCCTAGGACATGACTTC.

CDR3 nucleotide sequence: TGTGCCAGCAGTTCCCCGGGGATGGTCTATGAGCAGTTCTTC. Residues: CASSSPGMVYEQFF. The gene calls are TRBV28 and TRBJ2-1, with D possibly matching TRBD2 (5 bases). The germline V and J ends were trimmed by 4 bases and 8 bases, with 15 bases remaining between them. Germline V gives CDR1 MDHEN, CDR2 SYDVKM. CDR3 length: 14 residues.

The V gene is TRBV29-1, the J gene TRBJ2-5; 9 nucleotides align to TRBD1. The V gene's germline CDR1 is SQVTM and CDR2 ANQGSEA. The length of the CDR3 is 13 residues. V dropped 7 bases and J dropped 5; count of bases not matched to a gene: 8. CDR3 DNA: TGCAGCGGTGGAGGGACAGGGCTGGAGACCCAGTACTTC. Amino acid sequence: CSGGGTGLETQYF. The full variable domain, rest sourced from reference TRBV29-1 and TRBJ2-5, is SAVISQKPSRDICQRGTSLTIQCQVDSQVTMMFWYRQQPGQSLTLIATANQGSEATYESGFVIDKFPISRPNLTFSTLTVSNMSPEDSSIYLCSGGGTGLETQYFGPGTRLLVL.

J is TRBJ1-5 and V is TRBV19; 9 nucleotides agree with TRBD1. The CDR3 totals 14 residues. V lost 10 bases to trimming and J lost 5 bases; unmatched junction nucleotides: 9. The V gene's germline CDR1 is LNHDA and CDR2 SQIVND (reference sequence). CDR3 in amino acids: CATRGGTGYQPQHF. CDR3 sequence (DNA): TGTGCCACCCGAGGTGGGACAGGGTATCAGCCCCAGCATTTT. Full variable domain (missing parts from reference TRBV19 and TRBJ1-5): DGGITQSPKYLFRKEGQNVTLSCEQNLNHDAMYWYRQDPGQGLRLIYYSQIVNDFQKGDIAEGYSVSREKKESFPLTVTSAQKNPTAFYLCATRGGTGYQPQHFGDGTRLSIL.